These T cell receptor beta chains were read from a single sample in a study of OX40 agonist ivuxolimab in advanced cancers. Repertoires were generated with immunoSEQ multiplex PCR, while TCRdb's copy carries only in-frame clones and drops some. The data hold 69,000 or so clones, with about nine tenths observed a single time. Sample: CD4+ or CD8+ T cells sorted from blood, taken in a trial of the OX40 agonist ivuxolimab. The receptor set was obtained from an adult with an advanced solid tumor such as melanoma, head and neck, liver or kidney cancer. Both conserved end residues are part of each CDR3. The D gene is left open where the match is weak. The size of a clone is reported for some rows only, either as once, few or many, or as a class for expanded clones.

V,size,J,D,CDR3,DNA
TRBV5-1,-,TRBJ1-5,-,CASSLDSNQPQHF,TGCGCCAGCAGCTTAGATAGCAATCAGCCCCAGCATTTT
TRBV5-4,-,TRBJ2-3,-,CASSLAGRTDTQYF,TGTGCCAGCAGCTTGGCGGGACGCACAGATACGCAGTATTTT
TRBV2,-,TRBJ1-1,-,CASSIGRGAEAFF,TGTGCCAGCAGTATTGGCAGGGGCGCTGAAGCTTTCTTT
TRBV28,-,TRBJ1-5,TRBD1,CASSLVGGLNQPQHF,TGTGCCAGCAGTTTAGTAGGGGGCCTCAATCAGCCCCAGCATTTT
TRBV6-6,-,TRBJ2-3,-,CASSFAWDSTDTQYF,TGTGCCAGCAGTTTCGCGTGGGATTCCACAGATACGCAGTATTTT
TRBV7-9,-,TRBJ1-2,TRBD1,CASSSQKGAYGYTF,TGTGCCAGCAGCTCCCAAAAGGGGGCCTATGGCTACACCTTC
TRBV18,once,TRBJ2-3,TRBD2,CASSPRHLAGDTQYF,TGTGCCAGCTCACCGCGACACCTAGCGGGAGATACGCAGTATTTT
TRBV19,-,TRBJ1-2,-,CASSKETGTASRGYTF,TGTGCCAGTAGTAAGGAAACCGGGACGGCGTCTCGCGGCTACACCTTC
TRBV9,-,TRBJ1-5,TRBD1,CASSPGQVSQPQHF,TGTGCCAGCAGCCCGGGACAGGTGAGCCAGCCCCAGCATTTT
TRBV19,-,TRBJ2-5,-,CASSMAGQETQYF,TGTGCCAGTAGTATGGCGGGTCAAGAGACCCAGTACTTC
TRBV7-3,-,TRBJ2-2,-,CASSPPRGLGTGELFF,TGTGCCAGCAGCCCGCCCCGGGGGCTTGGTACCGGGGAGCTGTTTTTT
TRBV4-1,few,TRBJ1-1,TRBD1,CASSRDPTGGAEAFF,TGCGCCAGCAGCCGGGATCCAACAGGGGGAGCTGAAGCTTTCTTT
TRBV6-1,once,TRBJ1-2,TRBD1,CANQGDYGYTF,TGTGCCAACCAGGGGGACTATGGCTACACCTTC
TRBV29-1,-,TRBJ1-2,-,CSVDAQLGFGYTF,TGCAGCGTTGACGCTCAGTTAGGGTTTGGCTACACCTTC
TRBV7-9,-,TRBJ2-5,-,CASSPGLFETQYF,TGTGCCAGCAGCCCCGGACTATTCGAGACCCAGTACTTC
TRBV7-9,-,TRBJ2-1,TRBD1,CASSLAGQGGNEQFF,TGTGCCAGCAGCTTAGCGGGACAGGGAGGTAATGAGCAGTTCTTC
TRBV27,few,TRBJ2-2,-,CASSHRSVSPGELFF,TGTGCCAGCAGCCACAGGAGTGTTAGTCCCGGGGAGCTGTTTTTT
TRBV7-8,-,TRBJ1-2,-,CASSLGFVYGYTF,TGTGCCAGCAGCTTAGGATTTGTCTACGGCTACACCTTC
TRBV14,-,TRBJ2-3,TRBD2,CASSQESGTSGSRATQYF,TGTGCCAGCAGCCAAGAATCTGGGACTAGCGGTTCACGGGCTACGCAGTATTTT
TRBV11-2,few,TRBJ1-1,-,CASSLGTANTEAFF,TGTGCCAGCAGCTTAGGGACAGCGAACACTGAAGCTTTCTTT
TRBV7-6,-,TRBJ1-2,-,CASSAATDSVYGYTF,TGTGCCAGCAGCGCTGCCACGGACAGCGTTTATGGCTACACCTTC
TRBV2,-,TRBJ2-3,-,CASSGRIRTDTQYF,TGTGCCAGCAGTGGACGAATACGCACAGATACGCAGTATTTT
TRBV18,-,TRBJ1-2,-,CASSRSAGTAYGYTF,TGTGCCAGCTCACGGTCGGCAGGAACCGCCTATGGCTACACCTTC
TRBV6-1,-,TRBJ1-3,-,CASLAGTGNTIYF,TGTGCCAGCTTGGCAGGGACTGGAAACACCATATATTTT
TRBV12-5,-,TRBJ2-1,TRBD2,CASALGTSGGRQFF,TGTGCTAGTGCCCTCGGGACTAGCGGGGGGAGGCAGTTCTTC
TRBV6-1,-,TRBJ1-2,-,CASSDWDGPTRGYTF,TGTGCCAGCAGTGATTGGGACGGACCTACTCGAGGCTACACCTTC
TRBV2,-,TRBJ1-2,-,CASSEGGGYGYTF,TGTGCCAGCAGTGAGGGGGGAGGTTATGGCTACACCTTC
TRBV11-2,once,TRBJ1-6,-,CASSGSSRNSPLHF,TGTGCCAGCAGCGGCAGCTCGAGAAATTCACCCCTCCACTTT
TRBV4-1,-,TRBJ2-3,TRBD2,CASSQGRGGDTQYF,TGCGCCAGCAGCCAAGGACGGGGGGGGGATACGCAGTATTTT
TRBV28,-,TRBJ2-3,TRBD2,CASSLYVAGVADTQYF,TGTGCCAGCAGTTTATATGTGGCGGGGGTAGCAGATACGCAGTATTTT
TRBV28,-,TRBJ1-1,TRBD1,CASRGQEPWDTEAFF,TGTGCCAGCAGGGGACAGGAACCCTGGGACACTGAAGCTTTCTTT
TRBV5-1,once,TRBJ2-6,-,CASSLQGSGANVLTF,TGCGCCAGCAGCTTACAGGGTTCTGGGGCCAACGTCCTGACTTTC
TRBV7-9,once,TRBJ1-4,-,CASSRDIEKLFF,TGTGCCAGCAGCAGGGACATTGAAAAACTGTTTTTT
TRBV11-3,-,TRBJ2-2,-,CASSKYKNTGELFF,TGTGCCAGCAGCAAATACAAGAACACCGGGGAGCTGTTTTTT
TRBV10-2,-,TRBJ1-5,TRBD1,CASEFGQGQPQHF,TGCGCCAGCGAATTTGGACAGGGGCAGCCCCAGCATTTT
TRBV5-1,-,TRBJ2-2,-,CASSLEVPRNTGELFF,TGCGCCAGCAGCTTGGAGGTCCCCAGGAACACCGGGGAGCTGTTTTTT
TRBV6-1,-,TRBJ1-2,-,CASRIQGDGIGYTF,TGTGCCAGCAGAATTCAGGGTGATGGAATAGGCTACACCTTC
TRBV27,-,TRBJ1-4,-,CASSFLGTTNEKLFF,TGTGCCAGCAGTTTTTTAGGGACAACTAATGAAAAACTGTTTTTT
TRBV6-1,-,TRBJ1-2,-,CASKASYGYTF,TGTGCCAGCAAGGCCTCCTATGGCTACACCTTC
TRBV2,-,TRBJ1-5,-,CASSPFGSNQPQHF,TGTGCCAGCAGTCCTTTTGGTAGCAATCAGCCCCAGCATTTT
TRBV10-1,-,TRBJ1-1,-,CASSNSVGTEAFF,TGCGCCAGCAGTAACTCAGTCGGCACTGAAGCTTTCTTT
TRBV5-1,-,TRBJ2-5,-,CASNPGDDWTQYF,TGCGCCAGCAATCCAGGGGACGATTGGACCCAGTACTTC
TRBV28,-,TRBJ1-5,-,CASSWGGNQPQHF,TGTGCCAGCAGTTGGGGGGGGAATCAGCCCCAGCATTTT
TRBV18,-,TRBJ1-2,TRBD1,CASSPDRVDYGYTF,TGTGCCAGCTCACCGGACAGGGTGGACTATGGCTACACCTTC
TRBV27,once,TRBJ1-3,-,CASSLTGLGSGNTIYF,TGTGCCAGCAGTCTTACAGGGTTGGGGTCTGGAAACACCATATATTTT
TRBV10-2,once,TRBJ2-7,-,CASSLGPNEQYF,TGCGCCAGCAGCCTAGGGCCGAACGAGCAGTACTTC
TRBV9,-,TRBJ2-1,TRBD1,CASSAGDRDLYNEQFF,TGTGCCAGCAGCGCAGGCGACAGGGATCTCTACAATGAGCAGTTCTTC
TRBV2,-,TRBJ1-1,TRBD1,CASNKDRMNTEAFF,TGTGCCAGCAACAAGGACAGGATGAACACTGAAGCTTTCTTT